This T cell receptor (beta chain) was observed in a study of blood T cell repertoires in COVID-19. Produced via immunoSEQ multiplex PCR; TCRdb's table is partial and in-frame only. The table has around 150,000 clones, approximately 80% seen once. Donors were grouped by their self-reported clinical history. The sample comprised PBMCs or T cells enriched from blood (not recorded which). The receptor comes from a man in his forties or fifties who had recovered from COVID-19.

The CDR3 here is CASSQGSLKAEVREKLFF. As DNA, the CDR3 is TGTGCCAGCAGCCAAGGGTCATTGAAGGCCGAGGTTCGGGAAAAACTGTTTTTT. The chain joins TRBV3-1 (or the pseudogene TRBV3-2) to TRBJ1-4; D not resolved. V lost 1 base, J lost 8 bases, and 23 bases lay in between. The germline V gene has CDR1 LGHDT and CDR2 YNNKEL (reference sequence). This CDR3 region has 18 residues.